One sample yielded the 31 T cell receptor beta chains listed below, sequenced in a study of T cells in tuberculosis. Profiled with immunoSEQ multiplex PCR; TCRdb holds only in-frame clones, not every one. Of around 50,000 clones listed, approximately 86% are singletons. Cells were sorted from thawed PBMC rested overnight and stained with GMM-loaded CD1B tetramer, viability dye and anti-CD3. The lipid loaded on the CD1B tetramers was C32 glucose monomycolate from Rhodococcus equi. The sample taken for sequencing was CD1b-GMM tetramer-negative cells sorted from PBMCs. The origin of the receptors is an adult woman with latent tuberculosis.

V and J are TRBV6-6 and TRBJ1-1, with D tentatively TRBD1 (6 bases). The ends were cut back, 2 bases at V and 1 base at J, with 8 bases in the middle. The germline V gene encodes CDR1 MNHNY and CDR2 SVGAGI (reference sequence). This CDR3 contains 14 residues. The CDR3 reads CASSYGGGNTEAFF. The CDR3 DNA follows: TGTGCCAGCAGTTACGGGGGCGGGAACACTGAAGCTTTCTTT.

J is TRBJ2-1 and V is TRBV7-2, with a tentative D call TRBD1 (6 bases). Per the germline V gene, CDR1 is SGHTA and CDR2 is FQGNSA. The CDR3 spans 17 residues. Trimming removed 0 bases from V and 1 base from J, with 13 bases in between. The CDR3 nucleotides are TGTGCCAGCAGCTTAGCTACAGGGATTTCTTCCTACAATGAGCAGTTCTTC. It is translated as CASSLATGISSYNEQFF. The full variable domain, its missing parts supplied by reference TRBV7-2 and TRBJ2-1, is GAGVSQSPSNKVTEKGKDVELRCDPISGHTALYWYRQSLGQGLEFLIYFQGNSAPDKSGLPSDRFSAERTGGSVSTLTIQRTQQEDSAVYLCASSLATGISSYNEQFFGPGTRLTVL.

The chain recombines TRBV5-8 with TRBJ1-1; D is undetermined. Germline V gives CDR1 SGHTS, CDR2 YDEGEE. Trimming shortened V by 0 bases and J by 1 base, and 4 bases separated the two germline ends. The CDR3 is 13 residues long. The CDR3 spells CASSLAGNTEAFF. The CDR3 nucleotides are TGTGCCAGCAGCTTGGCGGGGAACACTGAAGCTTTCTTT.

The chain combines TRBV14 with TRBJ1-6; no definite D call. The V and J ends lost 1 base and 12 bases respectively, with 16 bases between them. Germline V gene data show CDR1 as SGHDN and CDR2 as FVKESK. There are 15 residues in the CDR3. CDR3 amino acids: CASSQAALTGGPLHF. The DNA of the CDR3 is TGTGCCAGCAGCCAAGCTGCGCTCACCGGCGGACCCCTCCACTTT.

CDR3 nucleotide sequence: TGTGCCTGGAGCCGAGGAGGAGGGCCTAGCACAGATACGCAGTATTTT. This codes for CAWSRGGGPSTDTQYF. The rearrangement joins TRBV30 to TRBJ2-3, with D tentatively TRBD2 (6 bases). Trimming shortened V by 3 bases and J by 0 bases, and 16 bases separated the two germline ends. This CDR3 is 16 amino acids long. Per the germline V gene, CDR1 is GTSNPN and CDR2 is SVGIG (reference sequence).

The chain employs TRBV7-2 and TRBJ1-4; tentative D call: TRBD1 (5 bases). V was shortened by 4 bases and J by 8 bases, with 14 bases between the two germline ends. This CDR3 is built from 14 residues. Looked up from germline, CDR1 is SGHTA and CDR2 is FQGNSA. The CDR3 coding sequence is TGTGCCAGCAGCTCAGGGATCTCACACGAAAAACTGTTTTTT. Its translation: CASSSGISHEKLFF.

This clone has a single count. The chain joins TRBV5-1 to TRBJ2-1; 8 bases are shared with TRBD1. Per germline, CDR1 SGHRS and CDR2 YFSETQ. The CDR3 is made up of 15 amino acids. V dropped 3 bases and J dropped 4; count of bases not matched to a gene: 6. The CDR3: CASSWGQAKYNEQFF. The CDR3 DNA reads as TGCGCCAGCAGCTGGGGACAGGCGAAATACAATGAGCAGTTCTTC.

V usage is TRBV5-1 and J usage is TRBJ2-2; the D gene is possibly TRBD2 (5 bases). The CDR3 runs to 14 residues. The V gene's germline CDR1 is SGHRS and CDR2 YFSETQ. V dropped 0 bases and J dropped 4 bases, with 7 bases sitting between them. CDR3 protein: CASSLVGSTGELFF. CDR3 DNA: TGCGCCAGCAGCTTGGTAGGGAGCACCGGGGAGCTGTTTTTT. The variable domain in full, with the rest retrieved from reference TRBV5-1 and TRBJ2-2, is KAGVTQTPRYLIKTRGQQVTLSCSPISGHRSVSWYQQTPGQGLQFLFEYFSETQRNKGNFPGRFSGRQFSNSRSEMNVSTLELGDSALYLCASSLVGSTGELFFGEGSRLTVL.

CDR3 sequence: CASSYQGSNQPQHF. The CDR3 DNA reads TGTGCCAGCAGTTACCAGGGTAGCAATCAGCCCCAGCATTTT. This chain links TRBV6-6 with TRBJ1-5; tentatively, D is TRBD1 (5 bases). Germline V gives CDR1 MNHNY, CDR2 SVGAGI (reference sequence). The CDR3 is made up of 14 amino acids. V was clipped by 2 bases and J by 0 bases, with 5 bases between them.

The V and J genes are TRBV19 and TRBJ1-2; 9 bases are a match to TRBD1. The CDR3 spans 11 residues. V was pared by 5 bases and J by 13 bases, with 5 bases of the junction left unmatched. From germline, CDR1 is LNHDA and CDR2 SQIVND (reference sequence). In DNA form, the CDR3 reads TGTGCCAGTAGTGAAGGACAGGGGTGCACCTTC. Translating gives CASSEGQGCTF.

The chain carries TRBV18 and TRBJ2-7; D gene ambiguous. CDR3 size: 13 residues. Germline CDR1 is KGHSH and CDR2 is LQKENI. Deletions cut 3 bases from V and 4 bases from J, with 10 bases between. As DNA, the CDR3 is TGTGCCAGCTCACCTGGAGCGAATTACGAGCAGTACTTC. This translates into CASSPGANYEQYF. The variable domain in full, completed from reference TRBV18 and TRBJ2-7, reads NAGVMQNPRHLVRRRGQEARLRCSPMKGHSHVYWYRQLPEEGLKFMVYLQKENIIDESGMPKERFSAEFPKEGPSILRIQQVVRGDSAAYFCASSPGANYEQYFGPGTRLTVT.

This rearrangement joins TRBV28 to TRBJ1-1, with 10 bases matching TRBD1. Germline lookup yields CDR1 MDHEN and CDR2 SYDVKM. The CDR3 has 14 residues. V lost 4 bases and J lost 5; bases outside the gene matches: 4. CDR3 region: CASSSGTGATEAFF. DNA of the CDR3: TGTGCCAGCAGTTCCGGGACAGGGGCAACTGAAGCTTTCTTT.

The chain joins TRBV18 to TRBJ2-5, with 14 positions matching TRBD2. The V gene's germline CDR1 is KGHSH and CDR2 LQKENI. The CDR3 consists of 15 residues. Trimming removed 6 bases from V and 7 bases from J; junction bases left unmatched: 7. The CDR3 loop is CASSPGLAGAGTQYF. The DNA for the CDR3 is TGTGCCAGCTCTCCGGGACTAGCGGGAGCGGGGACCCAGTACTTC.

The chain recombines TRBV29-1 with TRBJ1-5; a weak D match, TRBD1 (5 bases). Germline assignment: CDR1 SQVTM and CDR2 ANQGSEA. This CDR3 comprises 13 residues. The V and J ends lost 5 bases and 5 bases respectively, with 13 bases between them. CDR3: CSVKNGGDQPQHF. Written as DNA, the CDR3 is TGCAGCGTTAAGAACGGAGGGGATCAGCCCCAGCATTTT. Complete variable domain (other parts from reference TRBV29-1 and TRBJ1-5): SAVISQKPSRDICQRGTSLTIQCQVDSQVTMMFWYRQQPGQSLTLIATANQGSEATYESGFVIDKFPISRPNLTFSTLTVSNMSPEDSSIYLCSVKNGGDQPQHFGDGTRLSIL.

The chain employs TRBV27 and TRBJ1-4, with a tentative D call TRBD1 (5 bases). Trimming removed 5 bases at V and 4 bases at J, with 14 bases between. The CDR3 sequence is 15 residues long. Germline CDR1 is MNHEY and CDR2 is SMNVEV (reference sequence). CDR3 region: CASSEQGRDNEKLFF. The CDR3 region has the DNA TGTGCCAGCAGTGAGCAGGGAAGGGATAATGAAAAACTGTTTTTT. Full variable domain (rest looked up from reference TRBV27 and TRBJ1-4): EAQVTQNPRYLITVTGKKLTVTCSQNMNHEYMSWYRQDPGLGLRQIYYSMNVEVTDKGDVPEGYKVSRKEKRNFPLILESPSPNQTSLYFCASSEQGRDNEKLFFGSGTQLSVL.

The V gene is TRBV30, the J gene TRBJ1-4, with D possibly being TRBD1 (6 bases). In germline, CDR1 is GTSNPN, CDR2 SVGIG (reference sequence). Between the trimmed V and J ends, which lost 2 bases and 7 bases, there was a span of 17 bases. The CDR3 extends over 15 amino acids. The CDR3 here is CAWSPKDSDLEKLFF. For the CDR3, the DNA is TGTGCCTGGAGTCCTAAGGACAGTGACCTTGAAAAACTGTTTTTT.

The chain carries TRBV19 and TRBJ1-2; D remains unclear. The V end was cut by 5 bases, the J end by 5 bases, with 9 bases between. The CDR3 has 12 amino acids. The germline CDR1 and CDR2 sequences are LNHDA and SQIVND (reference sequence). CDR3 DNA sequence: TGTGCCAGTAGTGAGCGGGGTTATGGCTACACCTTC. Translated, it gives CASSERGYGYTF.

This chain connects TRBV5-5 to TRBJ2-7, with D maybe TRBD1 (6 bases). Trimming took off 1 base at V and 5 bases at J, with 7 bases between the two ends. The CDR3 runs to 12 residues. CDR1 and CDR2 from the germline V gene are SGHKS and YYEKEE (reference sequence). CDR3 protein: CASSLTGNEQYF. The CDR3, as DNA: TGTGCCAGCAGCTTGACAGGGAACGAGCAGTACTTC. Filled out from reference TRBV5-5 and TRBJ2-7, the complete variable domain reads DAGVTQSPTHLIKTRGQQVTLRCSPISGHKSVSWYQQVLGQGPQFIFQYYEKEERGRGNFPDRFSARQFPNYSSELNVNALLLGDSALYLCASSLTGNEQYFGPGTRLTVT.

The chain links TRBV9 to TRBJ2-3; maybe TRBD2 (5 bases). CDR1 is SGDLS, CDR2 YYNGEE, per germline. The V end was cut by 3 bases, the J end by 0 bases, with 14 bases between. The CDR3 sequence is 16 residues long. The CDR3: CASSAPPADSTDTQYF. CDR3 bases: TGTGCCAGCAGCGCCCCCCCAGCGGACAGCACAGATACGCAGTATTTT.

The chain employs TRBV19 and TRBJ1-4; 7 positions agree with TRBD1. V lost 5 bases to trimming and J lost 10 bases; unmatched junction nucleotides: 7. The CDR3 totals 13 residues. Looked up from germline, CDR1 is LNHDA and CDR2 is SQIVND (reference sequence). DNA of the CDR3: TGTGCCAGTAGTCAGGGGGTTATCGGAAAACTGTTTTTT. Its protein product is CASSQGVIGKLFF.

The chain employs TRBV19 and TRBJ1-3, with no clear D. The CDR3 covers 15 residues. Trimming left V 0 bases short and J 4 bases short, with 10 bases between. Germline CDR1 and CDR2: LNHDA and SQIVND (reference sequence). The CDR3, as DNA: TGTGCCAGTAGTATAGATCCGGGATCGGGAAACACCATATATTTT. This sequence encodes CASSIDPGSGNTIYF.

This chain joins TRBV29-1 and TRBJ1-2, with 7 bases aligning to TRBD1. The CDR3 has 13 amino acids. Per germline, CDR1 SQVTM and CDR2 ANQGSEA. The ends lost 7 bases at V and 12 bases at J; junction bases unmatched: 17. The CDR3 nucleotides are TGCAGCGGATGGGACAGAGACGTCCTATTGAACACCTTC. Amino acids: CSGWDRDVLLNTF.

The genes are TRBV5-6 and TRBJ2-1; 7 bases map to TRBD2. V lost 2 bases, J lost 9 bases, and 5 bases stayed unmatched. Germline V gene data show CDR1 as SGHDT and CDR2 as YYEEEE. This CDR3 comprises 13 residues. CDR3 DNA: TGTGCCAGCAGCTTAGCGGGGTCAATTGAGCAGTTCTTC. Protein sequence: CASSLAGSIEQFF.

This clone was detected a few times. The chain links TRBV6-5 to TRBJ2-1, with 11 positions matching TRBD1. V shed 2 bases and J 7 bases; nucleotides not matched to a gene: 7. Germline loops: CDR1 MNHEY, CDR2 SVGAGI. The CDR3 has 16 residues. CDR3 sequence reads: CASSYPGQGAGNEQFF. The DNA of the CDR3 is TGTGCCAGCAGTTACCCCGGACAGGGGGCAGGGAATGAGCAGTTCTTC.

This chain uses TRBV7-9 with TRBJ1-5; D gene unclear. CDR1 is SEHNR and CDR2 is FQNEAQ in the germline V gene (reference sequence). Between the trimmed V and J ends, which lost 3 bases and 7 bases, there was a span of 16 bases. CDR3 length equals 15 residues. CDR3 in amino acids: CASSFNPDVGQPQHF. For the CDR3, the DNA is TGTGCCAGCAGCTTTAACCCAGATGTGGGCCAGCCCCAGCATTTT.

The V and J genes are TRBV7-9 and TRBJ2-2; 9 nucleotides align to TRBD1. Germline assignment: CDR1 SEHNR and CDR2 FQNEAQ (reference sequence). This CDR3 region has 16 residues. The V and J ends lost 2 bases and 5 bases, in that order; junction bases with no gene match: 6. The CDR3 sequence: CASSLLGQGVTGELFF. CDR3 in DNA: TGTGCCAGCAGCTTATTGGGACAGGGAGTTACCGGGGAGCTGTTTTTT.

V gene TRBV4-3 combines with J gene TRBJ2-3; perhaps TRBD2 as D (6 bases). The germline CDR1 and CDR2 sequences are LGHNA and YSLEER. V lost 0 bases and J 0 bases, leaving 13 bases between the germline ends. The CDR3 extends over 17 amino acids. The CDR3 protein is CASSQDATGTSTDTQYF. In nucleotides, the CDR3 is TGCGCCAGCAGCCAAGATGCAACCGGGACTAGCACAGATACGCAGTATTTT.

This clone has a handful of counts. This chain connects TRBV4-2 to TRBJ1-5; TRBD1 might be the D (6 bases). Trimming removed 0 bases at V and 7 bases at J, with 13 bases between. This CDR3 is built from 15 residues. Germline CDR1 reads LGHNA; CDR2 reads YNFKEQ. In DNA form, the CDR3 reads TGTGCCAGCAGCCAAGATTCGGGGGGCAGACAGCCCCAGCATTTT. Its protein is CASSQDSGGRQPQHF.

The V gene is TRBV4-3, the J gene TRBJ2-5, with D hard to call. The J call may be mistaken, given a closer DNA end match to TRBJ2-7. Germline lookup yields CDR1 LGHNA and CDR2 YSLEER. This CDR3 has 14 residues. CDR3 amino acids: CASSQGPSFDEQYF. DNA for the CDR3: TGCGCCAGCAGCCAAGGGCCTAGTTTCGACGAGCAGTACTTC.

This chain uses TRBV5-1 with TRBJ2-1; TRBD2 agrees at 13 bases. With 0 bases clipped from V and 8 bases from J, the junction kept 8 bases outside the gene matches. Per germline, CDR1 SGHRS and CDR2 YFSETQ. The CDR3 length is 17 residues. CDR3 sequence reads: CASSLAPLAGGLDEQFF. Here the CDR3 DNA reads TGCGCCAGCAGCTTGGCCCCACTAGCGGGGGGGCTGGATGAGCAGTTCTTC.

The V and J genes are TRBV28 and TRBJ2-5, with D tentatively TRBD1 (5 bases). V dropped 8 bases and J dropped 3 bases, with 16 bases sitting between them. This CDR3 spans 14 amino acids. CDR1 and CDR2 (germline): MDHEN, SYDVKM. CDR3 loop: CASVQDKFEETQYF. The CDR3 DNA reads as TGTGCCAGCGTGCAGGACAAATTTGAAGAGACCCAGTACTTC.